Below, 18 T cell receptor beta chains from the same sample are listed, as sequenced in a study of CD8+CD57+ T cells in acquired aplastic anemia. The template for TCR beta VDJ and CDR3 sequence profiling was genomic DNA. Each CDR3 protein is one row after TCRdb ran MiXCR on the reads. The sample lists 150,000 to 200,000 distinct CDR3 sequences; 55% to 70% were seen once. Material for sequencing was sorted CD4+, CD8+, or CD8+CD57+ T cells (not recorded which) from PBMCs. These receptors originate from a human donor with severe aplastic anemia or a healthy control (not recorded which).

This chain links TRBV19 with TRBJ2-7; 12 nucleotides agree with TRBD1. Germline trimming cut 9 bases from V and 6 bases from J; bases unmatched to any gene: 12. Germline CDR1 reads LNHDA; CDR2 reads SQIVND (reference sequence). CDR3 length: 15 amino acids. The CDR3: CASSLAGTGGGEQYF. In nucleotides, the CDR3 is TGTGCCAGCAGCCTAGCCGGGACAGGGGGCGGCGAGCAGTACTTC.

The gene calls are TRBV20-1 and TRBJ2-7; 7 positions match TRBD2. V shed 5 bases, J shed 2 bases, and the junction held 9 bases outside the gene matches. The germline V gene has CDR1 DFQATT and CDR2 SNEGSKA (reference sequence). The CDR3 loop spans 14 amino acids. Here the CDR3 DNA reads TGCAGTGCTCTCCCGGGACTATCGGCCTACGAGCAGTACTTC. This sequence encodes CSALPGLSAYEQYF.

This clonotype was seen just once. This chain links TRBV20-1 with TRBJ1-2; 7 bases fit TRBD1. Germline lookup yields CDR1 DFQATT and CDR2 SNEGSKA (reference sequence). The CDR3 totals 14 residues. V lost 5 bases and J lost 7; bases outside the gene matches: 13. The CDR3 reads CSAALSGGTIGYTF. CDR3 nucleotides: TGCAGTGCTGCGCTATCAGGGGGTACGATTGGCTACACCTTC.

This clonotype appeared a few times. The chain recombines TRBV29-1 with TRBJ1-1; D might be TRBD1 (5 bases). From germline, CDR1 is SQVTM and CDR2 ANQGSEA. Trimming removed 7 bases from V and 0 bases from J, with 12 bases in between. This CDR3 has 13 amino acids. CDR3 region: CSGMGPLNTEAFF. CDR3 nucleotides: TGCAGCGGGATGGGACCGCTGAACACTGAAGCTTTCTTT.

CDR3 nucleotide sequence: TGTGCCAGCAGCTTAGCGCCGGGACAGGGGGGCTATGGCTACACCTTC. It codes for CASSLAPGQGGYGYTF. The chain couples TRBV7-9 to TRBJ1-2, with 11 bases that match TRBD1. The CDR3 sequence is 16 residues long. CDR1 SEHNR and CDR2 FQNEAQ come from the germline V gene (reference sequence). V lost 0 bases, J lost 4 bases, and 4 bases stayed unmatched.

The sample holds one count of this clonotype. The chain has TRBV24-1 and TRBJ2-7; 8 bases align to TRBD1. J lost 6 bases, V lost 5 bases, and 8 bases had no gene match. The germline V gene has CDR1 KGHDR and CDR2 SFDVKD. CDR3 length: 14 amino acids. Here the CDR3 reads CATSVARTGFEQYF. The DNA for the CDR3 is TGTGCCACCAGTGTTGCCAGGACAGGGTTCGAGCAGTACTTC.

This chain uses TRBV9 with TRBJ2-5, with TRBD2 matching 10 bases. Germline loops: CDR1 SGDLS, CDR2 YYNGEE. The CDR3 is made up of 17 amino acids. V gave up 0 bases and J gave up 2 bases; unmatched junction bases: 7. CDR3 nucleotides: TGTGCCAGCAGCGTAGGCCCTAGCGGGAGTCATCAAGAGACCCAGTACTTC. It encodes CASSVGPSGSHQETQYF. Variable domain in full (rest from reference TRBV9 and TRBJ2-5): DSGVTQTPKHLITATGQRVTLRCSPRSGDLSVYWYQQSLDQGLQFLIQYYNGEERAKGNILERFSAQQFPDLHSELNLSSLELGDSALYFCASSVGPSGSHQETQYFGPGTRLLVL.

This clonotype appeared a single time. The V and J genes are TRBV19 and TRBJ1-1; no clear D gene. From germline, CDR1 is LNHDA and CDR2 SQIVND (reference sequence). This CDR3 spans 14 amino acids. V dropped 4 bases and J dropped 0 bases, with 9 bases sitting between them. CDR3 coding DNA: TGTGCCAGTAGTACCTTGGAAGTGAACACTGAAGCTTTCTTT. Translation gives CASSTLEVNTEAFF.

Here the CDR3 DNA reads TGTGCCAGTAGATTGACAGGGTCTGGGGCCAACGTCCTGACTTTC. Its translation: CASRLTGSGANVLTF. V is TRBV19 and J is TRBJ2-6; 7 nucleotides agree with TRBD1. V lost 6 bases, J lost 1 base, and 3 bases stayed unmatched. Looked up from germline, CDR1 is LNHDA and CDR2 is SQIVND (reference sequence). This CDR3 is 15 amino acids long.

The rearrangement uses TRBV24-1 and TRBJ2-7; TRBD1 agrees at 7 bases. Per the germline V gene, CDR1 is KGHDR and CDR2 is SFDVKD. This CDR3 is built from 15 residues. J gave up 7 bases and V 1 base, and 9 bases lay outside the gene matches. The CDR3 sequence: CATSDFLQGLGEQYF. CDR3 bases: TGTGCCACCAGTGATTTCTTACAGGGGTTGGGAGAGCAGTACTTC.

This clonotype was detected once. The J gene is TRBJ1-1, the V gene TRBV20-1, with D hard to call. Germline V CDR1 and CDR2: DFQATT, SNEGSKA (reference sequence). V lost 4 bases to trimming and J lost 3 bases, with 9 bases between them. This CDR3 region has 12 residues. CDR3 nucleotide sequence: TGCAGTGCTAAAGCTGGGGACACTGAAGCTTTCTTT. Protein sequence: CSAKAGDTEAFF.

This rearrangement joins TRBV24-1 to TRBJ1-1; D possibly corresponds to TRBD1 (6 bases). V shed 7 bases and J shed 5 bases, with 13 bases lying between them. Germline CDR1 reads KGHDR; CDR2 reads SFDVKD. CDR3 size: 13 residues. The CDR3 coding sequence is TGTGCCACCAGACCTACAGGGCTAACTGAAGCTTTCTTT. Translated, it gives CATRPTGLTEAFF.

V gene TRBV20-1 combines with J gene TRBJ2-7, with no clear D. The germline CDR1 and CDR2 sequences are DFQATT and SNEGSKA (reference sequence). V was trimmed by 1 base and J by 6 bases, leaving 10 bases between them. The CDR3 is 12 residues long. The chain's CDR3 is CSARGGTVEQYF. In DNA, the CDR3 is TGCAGTGCTAGAGGGGGAACAGTCGAGCAGTACTTC.

With regard to this clonotype: Germline and junction disagree at one end, which may indicate a read error. This rearrangement joins TRBV7-9 to TRBJ2-7, with D possibly TRBD2 on 6 matching bases. This CDR3 contains 15 residues. Germline values: CDR1 SEHNR, CDR2 FQNEAQ (reference sequence). The CDR3 loop is CASSLVVRGTYEQYF. CDR3 DNA: TGTGCCAGCAGTTTAGTGGTTCGGGGGACCTACGAGCAGTACTTC.

The rearrangement links TRBV24-1 to TRBJ2-5, with TRBD1 identical over 7 bases. Germline V CDR1 and CDR2: KGHDR, SFDVKD. This CDR3 region has 14 residues. J lost 4 bases, V lost 4 bases, and 5 bases had no gene match. In DNA form, the CDR3 reads TGTGCCACCAGTGAACCAGGGACAGTAGAGACCCAGTACTTC. It codes for CATSEPGTVETQYF.

At least ten counts were recorded for this clonotype. The genes are TRBV11-1 and TRBJ1-2, with TRBD1 identical over 7 bases. Germline assignment: CDR1 SGHAT and CDR2 FQDESV (reference sequence). With V trimmed by 4 bases and J by 0 bases, 14 bases remained unmatched. The CDR3 is 18 amino acids. The CDR3 region is CASSSIVVGTETNYGYTF. The CDR3 nucleotides are TGTGCCAGCAGCTCGATTGTAGTTGGGACAGAGACTAACTATGGCTACACCTTC.

The gene calls are TRBV7-2 and TRBJ1-1; D remains ambiguous. The CDR3 extends over 14 amino acids. Germline V gives CDR1 SGHTA, CDR2 FQGNSA. V lost 4 bases to trimming and J lost 8 bases, with 17 bases between them. The CDR3 sequence: CASSWPFRGSEAFF. The DNA for the CDR3 is TGTGCCAGCAGCTGGCCTTTTAGAGGATCAGAAGCTTTCTTT.

The CDR3 is CATSAPGQGQSYEQYF. In DNA, the CDR3 is TGTGCCACCAGTGCCCCGGGACAGGGCCAGTCCTACGAGCAGTACTTC. This rearrangement joins TRBV24-1 to TRBJ2-7, with TRBD1 matching over 9 bases. CDR1 is KGHDR and CDR2 is SFDVKD in the germline V gene. This CDR3 comprises 16 residues. After removal of 5 bases from V and 1 base from J, the junction contained 8 bases not matched to a gene.